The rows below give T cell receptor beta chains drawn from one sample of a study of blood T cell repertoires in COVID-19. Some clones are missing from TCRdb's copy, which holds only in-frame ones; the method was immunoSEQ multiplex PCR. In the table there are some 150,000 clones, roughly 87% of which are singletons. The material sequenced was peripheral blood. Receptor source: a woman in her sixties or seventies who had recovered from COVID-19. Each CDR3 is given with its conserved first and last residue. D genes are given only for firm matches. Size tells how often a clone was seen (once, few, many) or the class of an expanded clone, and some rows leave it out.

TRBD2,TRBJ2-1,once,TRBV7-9,TGTGCCAGTACTAGCGGGGGGTACAATGAGCAGTTCTTC,CASTSGGYNEQFF
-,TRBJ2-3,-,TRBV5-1,TGCGCCAGCAGCATCAACACAGATACGCAGTATTTT,CASSINTDTQYF
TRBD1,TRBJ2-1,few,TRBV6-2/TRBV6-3,TGTGCCAGCAGTGACCCGGACAGGAAACAGTTCTTC,CASSDPDRKQFF
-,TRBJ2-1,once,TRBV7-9,TGTGCCAGCAGCTTAGAGGGGGACTACAATGAGCAGTTCTTC,CASSLEGDYNEQFF
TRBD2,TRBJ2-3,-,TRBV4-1,TGCGCCAGCATTGGCGGGGGAGACACAGATACGCAGTATTTT,CASIGGGDTDTQYF
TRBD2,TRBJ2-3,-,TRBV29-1,TGCAGCGTTCGGGCTAGCGGGGGCACAGATACGCAGTATTTT,CSVRASGGTDTQYF
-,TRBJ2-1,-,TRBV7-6,TGTGCCAGCAGCTTGAGCGTCGGTGAGCAGTTCTTC,CASSLSVGEQFF
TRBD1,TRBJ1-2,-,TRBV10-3,TGTGCCATCACCCCGGGGCAGGGGGCTGATGGCTACACCTTC,CAITPGQGADGYTF
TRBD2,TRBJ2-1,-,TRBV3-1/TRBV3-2,TGTGCCAGCAGCCCACCGACTAGCGGGGGCTATGGTAAGCAGTTCTTC,CASSPPTSGGYGKQFF
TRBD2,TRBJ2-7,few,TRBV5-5,TGTGCCAGCAGCTTAGCGGGGGTAGGCTACGAGCAGTACTTC,CASSLAGVGYEQYF
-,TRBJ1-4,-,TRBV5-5,TGTGCCAGCAGCTCAGCCGGTCCAGCGGGGTATTTGTTTTTT,CASSSAGPAGYLFF
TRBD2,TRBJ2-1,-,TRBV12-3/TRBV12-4,TGTGCCAGCAGTTTATTAGCGGGGGACGAGCAGTTCTTC,CASSLLAGDEQFF
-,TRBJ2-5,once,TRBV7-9,TGTGCCAGCAGCCCAGGTGGGGCATGGGAGACCCAGTACTTC,CASSPGGAWETQYF
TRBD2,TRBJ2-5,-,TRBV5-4,TGTGCCAGCAGTGATCGGGGGCTAGCGGGGACGGGAGAGACCCAGTACTTC,CASSDRGLAGTGETQYF
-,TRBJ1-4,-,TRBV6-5,TGTGCCAGCAGTACCGGGAATTATGAAAAACTGTTTTTT,CASSTGNYEKLFF
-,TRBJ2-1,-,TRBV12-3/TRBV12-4,TGTGCCAGCATTAACAGCTACAATGAGCAGTTCTTC,CASINSYNEQFF
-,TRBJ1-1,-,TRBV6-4,TGTGCCAGCAGCGCATACAGGAACACTGAAGCTTTCTTT,CASSAYRNTEAFF
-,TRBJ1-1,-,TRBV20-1,TGCAGTGAGGGAGGGCGGCAAGCTTTCTTT,CSEGGRQAFF
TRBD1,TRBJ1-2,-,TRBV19,TGTGCCAGCCGGGACAGTAACTATGGCTACACCTTC,CASRDSNYGYTF
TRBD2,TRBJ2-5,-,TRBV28,TGTGCCAGCAGATTAGCGGGGGGGCCGGAAGAGACCCAGTACTTC,CASRLAGGPEETQYF
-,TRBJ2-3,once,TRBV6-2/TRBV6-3,TGTGCCAGCAGTTACTCCACGAGCCAGTATTTT,CASSYSTSQYF
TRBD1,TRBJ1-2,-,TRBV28,TGTGCCAGCAGTAATTTAGCCGGGACAGACGGCTATGGCTACACCTTC,CASSNLAGTDGYGYTF
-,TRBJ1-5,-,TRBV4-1,TGCGCCAGCAGCCAAGAAGGACAGAACAATCAGCCCCAGCATTTT,CASSQEGQNNQPQHF
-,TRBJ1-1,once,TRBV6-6,TGTGCCAGCAGTTACCCGGGTTCCGCGAACACTGAAGCTTTCTTT,CASSYPGSANTEAFF
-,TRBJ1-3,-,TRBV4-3,TGCGCCAGCAGCCCTGGCCTTTTTATGGGAGGGCCTGGAAACACCATATATTTT,CASSPGLFMGGPGNTIYF
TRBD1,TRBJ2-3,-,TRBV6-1,TGTGCCAGCAGTGAATTGCGACAGGGGAACACGCAGTATTTT,CASSELRQGNTQYF
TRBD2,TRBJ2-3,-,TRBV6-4,TGTGCCAGCAGTGACTCCAGCGGGGGGGCCTTCGGAGATACGCAGTATTTT,CASSDSSGGAFGDTQYF
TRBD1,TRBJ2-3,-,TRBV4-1,TGCGCCAGCAGCCCGGGACAGGGGACAGATACGCAGTATTTT,CASSPGQGTDTQYF
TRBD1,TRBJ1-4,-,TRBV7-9,TGTGCCAGCGGCCCCCGGGACAGATGGAATGAAAAACTGTTTTTT,CASGPRDRWNEKLFF
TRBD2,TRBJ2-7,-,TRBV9,TGTGCCAGCAGCGTATTCCGGGCGGGGGTCCCCTACGAGCAGTACTTC,CASSVFRAGVPYEQYF
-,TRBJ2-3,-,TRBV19,TGTGCCAGTAGTATTCGGGGGTCTAGCACAGATACGCAGTATTTT,CASSIRGSSTDTQYF
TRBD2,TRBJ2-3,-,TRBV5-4,TGTGCCAGCAGCGCGGGACTAGCGGGGGGTGCTGGCACAGATACGCAGTATTTT,CASSAGLAGGAGTDTQYF
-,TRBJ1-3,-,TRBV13,TGTGCCAGCAGCTTAGGGAGGGTCTCTGGAAACACCATATATTTT,CASSLGRVSGNTIYF
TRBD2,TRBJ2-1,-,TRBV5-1,TGCGCCAGCAGCTTGGCGGGGGGACTAGCGGGAGTAGAGCAGTTCTTC,CASSLAGGLAGVEQFF
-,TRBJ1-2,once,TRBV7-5,TGTGCCAGAAGCTTATTTGTCCGGTCCTATGGCTACACCTTC,CARSLFVRSYGYTF
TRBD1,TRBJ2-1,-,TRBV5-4,TGTGCCAGCAGCTCAAGGACAGGGGGAGGGGATGAGCAGTTCTTC,CASSSRTGGGDEQFF
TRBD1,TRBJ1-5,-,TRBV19,TGTGCCAGTAGTCTATCGACCGGGACAGGGTCTAGGCAGCCCCAGCATTTT,CASSLSTGTGSRQPQHF
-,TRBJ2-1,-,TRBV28,TGTGCCAGCACCCTCCGGGGGTACAATGAGCAGTTCTTC,CASTLRGYNEQFF
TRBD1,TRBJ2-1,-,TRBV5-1,TGCGCCAGCAGCTTATCGGGACAGGGAAACAGTGAGCAGTTCTTC,CASSLSGQGNSEQFF
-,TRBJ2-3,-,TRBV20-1,TGCAGTGCTAGTACACCAGATACGCAGTATTTT,CSASTPDTQYF
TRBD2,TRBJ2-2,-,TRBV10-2,TGCGCCAGCAGGACGGGGGGGAACACCGGGGAGCTGTTTTTT,CASRTGGNTGELFF
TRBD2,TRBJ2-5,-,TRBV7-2,TGTGCCAGCAGCTTAGTTGGTAGAGCGGGGGGGCAAGAGACCCAGTACTTC,CASSLVGRAGGQETQYF
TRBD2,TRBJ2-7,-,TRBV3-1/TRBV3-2,TGTGCCAGCAGCCGCGGGGGGGCTGTCGAGCAGTACTTC,CASSRGGAVEQYF
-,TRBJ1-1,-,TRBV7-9,TGTGCCAGCAGCTTAGAATGGGGAGAGAGCACTGAAGCTTTCTTT,CASSLEWGESTEAFF
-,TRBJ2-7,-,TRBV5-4,TGTGCCAGCAGCTTGGCCTCACGGGACGAGCAGTACTTC,CASSLASRDEQYF
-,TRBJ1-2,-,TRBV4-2,TGTGCCAGCAGCCAAGATATCGTGGCCTATGGCTACACCTTC,CASSQDIVAYGYTF